This note documents a single TCR beta chain sequence. Its antigen remains unknown. Built from TCR beta cDNA, the libraries had unique molecular identifiers in them. TCRdb recomputed calls from the PCR reads with MiXCR, one row per CDR3 protein. The sample records about 770,000 distinct CDR3 sequences, approximately 44% being singletons. The CDR3 is 14 amino acids. Germline V gene lookup returns CDR1 SGHVS and CDR2 FNYEAQ. This specimen comes from a study of post-analysis software for immune sequencing data. Across the study: Relapsing-remitting, secondary progressive and progressive-relapsing forms made up the multiple sclerosis disease courses. Study conclusions and caveats: Normalized Chao1 diversity was significantly reduced in patients versus controls. Several TRBV segments (TRBV5-6, TRBV5-1 and TRBV20-1 among them) occurred more frequently in patients than in controls.

This chain links TRBV7-6 with TRBJ2-5; 7 bases map to TRBD2. Judging by the DNA end, TRBJ2-7 fits better; the J call may be wrong. This TCR came from a girl aged 10 to 17 with multiple sclerosis. The sequenced material came from blood. The CDR3 reads CASSPGSSGYEQYF. CDR3 in DNA: TGTGCCAGCAGCCCCGGGTCTAGCGGCTACGAGCAGTACTTC.